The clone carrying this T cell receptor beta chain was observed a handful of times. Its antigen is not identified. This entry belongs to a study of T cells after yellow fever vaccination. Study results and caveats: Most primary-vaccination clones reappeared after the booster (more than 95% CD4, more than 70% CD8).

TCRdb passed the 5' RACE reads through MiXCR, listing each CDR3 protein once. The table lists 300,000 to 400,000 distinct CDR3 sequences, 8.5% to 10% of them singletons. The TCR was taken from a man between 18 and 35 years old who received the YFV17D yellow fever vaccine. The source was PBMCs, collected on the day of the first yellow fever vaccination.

This CDR3 is CASSQSTGGSTDTQYF. The CDR3 DNA follows: TGCGCCAGCAGCCAATCGACAGGAGGGAGCACAGATACGCAGTATTTT. This sequence joins TRBV4-1 and TRBJ2-3, with D perhaps given as TRBD1 or TRBD2 (6 bases each). CDR1 and CDR2 from the germline V gene are MGHRA and YSYEKL. Between the trimmed V and J ends, which lost 2 bases and 0 bases, there was a span of 12 bases. The CDR3 is made up of 16 amino acids.